A selection of T cell receptor beta chains follows, all from one sample in a study of T cell repertoires in cytomegalovirus infection. One entry per CDR3 protein results from TCRdb running MiXCR on the reads. This sample has over 40,000 distinct CDR3 sequences, with roughly a fifth found just once. Their cognate antigens are unknown. The material was CD8+ T cells from cultured PBMCs, obtained from culture after CMV antigen stimulation. These receptors all stem from a human donor in good health (CMV status not recorded). Some clones in this sample may be carry-over from other donors' samples. CDR3s include the opening cysteine and the closing phenylalanine or tryptophan. Each record gives: V gene, D gene, J gene, CDR3 length, clone size, CDR3 protein, CDR3 DNA. The D gene is left open where the match is weak. Clone size is shown for a subset of rows, as once, few, many or a class of expanded clone.

TRBV5-1	TRBD1	TRBJ1-2	13	few	CASSLGTDYGYTF	TGCGCCAGCAGCTTAGGGACAGACTATGGCTACACCTTC
TRBV20-1	TRBD2	TRBJ2-7	15	many	CSASSPAGGLYEQYF	TGCAGTGCTAGTTCCCCAGCGGGAGGCCTATACGAGCAGTACTTC
TRBV4-3	.	TRBJ1-6	15	many	CASSQDRDLTSPLHF	TGCGCCAGCAGCCAGGACCGGGACCTTACCTCACCCCTCCACTTT
TRBV9	TRBD2	TRBJ2-1	15	.	CASSETSAPYNEQFF	TGTGCCAGCAGCGAGACTAGCGCACCCTACAATGAGCAGTTCTTC
TRBV5-5	TRBD2	TRBJ2-1	15	few	CASSLSRGGAVEQFF	TGTGCCAGCAGCTTGAGTCGCGGGGGGGCGGTTGAGCAGTTCTTC
TRBV12-3/TRBV12-4	TRBD1	TRBJ2-1	15	.	CASSPAGQGYNEQFF	TGTGCCAGCAGTCCGGCGGGACAGGGGTACAATGAGCAGTTCTTC
TRBV19	.	TRBJ2-7	14	few	CASSISTFSYEQYF	TGTGCCAGTAGTATCTCCACCTTCTCCTACGAGCAGTACTTC
TRBV25-1	.	TRBJ1-1	14	many	CASSAYGGRTEAFF	TGTGCCAGCAGTGCTTACGGGGGGCGGACTGAAGCTTTCTTT
TRBV27	.	TRBJ1-2	16	few	CASSLSMGHLNYGYTF	TGTGCCAGCAGTTTATCAATGGGACACCTTAACTATGGCTACACCTTC
TRBV13	TRBD1	TRBJ2-3	17	many	CASSGNRDRTSTDTQYF	TGTGCCAGCAGCGGCAACCGGGACAGAACTAGCACAGATACGCAGTATTTT